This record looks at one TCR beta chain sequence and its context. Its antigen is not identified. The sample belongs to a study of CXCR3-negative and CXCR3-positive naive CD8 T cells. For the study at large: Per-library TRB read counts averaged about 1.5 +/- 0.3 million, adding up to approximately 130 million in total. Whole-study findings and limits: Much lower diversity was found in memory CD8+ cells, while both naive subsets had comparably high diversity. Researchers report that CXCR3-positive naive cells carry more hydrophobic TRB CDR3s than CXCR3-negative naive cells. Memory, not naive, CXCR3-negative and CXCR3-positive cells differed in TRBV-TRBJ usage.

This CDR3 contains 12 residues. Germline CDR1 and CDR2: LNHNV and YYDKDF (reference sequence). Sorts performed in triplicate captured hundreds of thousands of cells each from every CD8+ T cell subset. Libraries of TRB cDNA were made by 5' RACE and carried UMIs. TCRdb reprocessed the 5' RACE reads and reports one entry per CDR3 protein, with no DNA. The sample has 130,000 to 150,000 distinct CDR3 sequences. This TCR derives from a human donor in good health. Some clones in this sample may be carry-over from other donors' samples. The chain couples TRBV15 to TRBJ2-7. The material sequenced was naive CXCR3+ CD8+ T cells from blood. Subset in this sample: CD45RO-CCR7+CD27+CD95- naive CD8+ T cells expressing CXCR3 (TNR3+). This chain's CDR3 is CATSRTPYEQYF.